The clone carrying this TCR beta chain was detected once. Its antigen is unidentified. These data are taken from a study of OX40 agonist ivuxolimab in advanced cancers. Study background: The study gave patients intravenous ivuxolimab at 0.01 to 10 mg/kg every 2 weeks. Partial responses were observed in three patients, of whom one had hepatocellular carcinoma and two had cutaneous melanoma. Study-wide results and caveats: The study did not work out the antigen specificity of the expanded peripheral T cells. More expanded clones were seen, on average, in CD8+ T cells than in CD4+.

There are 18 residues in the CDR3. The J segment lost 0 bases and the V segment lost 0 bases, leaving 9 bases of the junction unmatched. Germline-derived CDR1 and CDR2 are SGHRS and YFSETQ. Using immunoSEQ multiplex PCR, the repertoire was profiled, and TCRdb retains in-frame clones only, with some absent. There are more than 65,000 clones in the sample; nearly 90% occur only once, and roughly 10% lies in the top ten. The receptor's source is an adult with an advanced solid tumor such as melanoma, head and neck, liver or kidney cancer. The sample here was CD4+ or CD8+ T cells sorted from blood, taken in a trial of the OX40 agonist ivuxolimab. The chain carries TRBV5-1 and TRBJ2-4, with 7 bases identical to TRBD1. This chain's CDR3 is CASSLEGTDHLAKNIQYF. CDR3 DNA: TGCGCCAGCAGCTTGGAAGGGACAGACCACCTAGCCAAAAACATTCAGTACTTC.